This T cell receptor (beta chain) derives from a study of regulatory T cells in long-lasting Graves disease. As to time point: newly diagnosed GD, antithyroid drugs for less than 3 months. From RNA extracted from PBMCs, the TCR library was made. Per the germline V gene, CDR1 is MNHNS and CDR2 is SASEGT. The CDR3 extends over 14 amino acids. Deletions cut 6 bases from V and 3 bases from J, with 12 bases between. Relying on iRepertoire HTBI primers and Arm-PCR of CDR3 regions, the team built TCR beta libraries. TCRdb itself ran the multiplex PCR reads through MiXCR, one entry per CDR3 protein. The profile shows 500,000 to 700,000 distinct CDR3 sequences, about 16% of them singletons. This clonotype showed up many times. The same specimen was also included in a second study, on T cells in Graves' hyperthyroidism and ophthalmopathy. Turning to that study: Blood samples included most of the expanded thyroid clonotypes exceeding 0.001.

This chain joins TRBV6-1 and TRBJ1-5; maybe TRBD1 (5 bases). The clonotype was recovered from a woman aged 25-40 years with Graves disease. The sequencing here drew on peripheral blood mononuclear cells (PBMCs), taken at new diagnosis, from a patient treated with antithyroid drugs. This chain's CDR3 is CASRRDSSNQPQHF. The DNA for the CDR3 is TGTGCCAGCAGACGAGACAGCTCCAATCAGCCCCAGCATTTT.